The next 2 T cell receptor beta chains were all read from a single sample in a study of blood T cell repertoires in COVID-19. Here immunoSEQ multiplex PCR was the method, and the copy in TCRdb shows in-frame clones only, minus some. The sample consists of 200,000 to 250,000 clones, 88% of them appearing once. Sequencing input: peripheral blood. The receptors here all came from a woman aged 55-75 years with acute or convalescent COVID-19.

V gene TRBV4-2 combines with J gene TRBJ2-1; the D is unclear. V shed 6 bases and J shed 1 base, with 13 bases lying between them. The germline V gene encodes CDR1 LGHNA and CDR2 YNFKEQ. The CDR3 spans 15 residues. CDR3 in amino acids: CASRNLLGSYNEQFF. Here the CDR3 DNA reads TGTGCCAGCAGAAACCTTCTCGGGTCCTACAATGAGCAGTTCTTC.

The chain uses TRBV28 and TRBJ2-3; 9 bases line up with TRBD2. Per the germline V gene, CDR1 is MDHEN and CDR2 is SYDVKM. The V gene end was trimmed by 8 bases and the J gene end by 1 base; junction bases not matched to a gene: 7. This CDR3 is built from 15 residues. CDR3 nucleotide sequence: TGTGCCAGCCAAGATAGCGGGAGAGGCACAGATACGCAGTATTTT. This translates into CASQDSGRGTDTQYF.